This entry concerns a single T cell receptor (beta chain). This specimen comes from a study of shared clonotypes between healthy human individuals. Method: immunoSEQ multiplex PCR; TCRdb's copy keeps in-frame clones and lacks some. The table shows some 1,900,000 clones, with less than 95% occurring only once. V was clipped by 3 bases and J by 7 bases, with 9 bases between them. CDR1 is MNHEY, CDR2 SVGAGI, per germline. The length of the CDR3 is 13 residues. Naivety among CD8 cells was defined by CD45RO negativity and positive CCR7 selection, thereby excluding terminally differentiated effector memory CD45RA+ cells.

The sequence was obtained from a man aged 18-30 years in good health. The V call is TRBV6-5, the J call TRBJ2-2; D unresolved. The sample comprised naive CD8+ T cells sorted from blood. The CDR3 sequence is CASSYGPGGELFF. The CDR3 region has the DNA TGTGCCAGCAGTTATGGGCCAGGCGGGGAGCTGTTTTTT.